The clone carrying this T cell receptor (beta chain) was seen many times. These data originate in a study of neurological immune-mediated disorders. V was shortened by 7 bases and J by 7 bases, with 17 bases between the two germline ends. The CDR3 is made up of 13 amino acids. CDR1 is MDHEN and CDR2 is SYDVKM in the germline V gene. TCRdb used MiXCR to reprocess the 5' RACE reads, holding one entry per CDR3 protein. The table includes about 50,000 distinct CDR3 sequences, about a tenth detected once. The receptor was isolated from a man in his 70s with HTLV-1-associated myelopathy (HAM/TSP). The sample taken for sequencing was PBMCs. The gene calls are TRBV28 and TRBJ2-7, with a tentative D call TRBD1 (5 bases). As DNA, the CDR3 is TGTGCCAGCAATCTATCAGGGCGACCAGAGCAGTACTTC. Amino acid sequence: CASNLSGRPEQYF.